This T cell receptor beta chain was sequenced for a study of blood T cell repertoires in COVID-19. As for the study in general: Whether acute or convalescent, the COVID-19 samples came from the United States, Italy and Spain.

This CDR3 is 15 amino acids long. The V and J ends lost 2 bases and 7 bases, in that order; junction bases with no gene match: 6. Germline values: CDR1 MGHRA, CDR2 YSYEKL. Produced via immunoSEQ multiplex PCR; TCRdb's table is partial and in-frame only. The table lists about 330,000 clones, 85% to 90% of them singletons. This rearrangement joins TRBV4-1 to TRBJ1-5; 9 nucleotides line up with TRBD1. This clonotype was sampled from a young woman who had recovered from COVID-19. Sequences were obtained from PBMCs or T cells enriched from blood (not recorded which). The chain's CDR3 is CASSQLTGGSQPQHF. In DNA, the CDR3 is TGCGCCAGCAGCCAACTCACAGGGGGCAGCCAGCCCCAGCATTTT.